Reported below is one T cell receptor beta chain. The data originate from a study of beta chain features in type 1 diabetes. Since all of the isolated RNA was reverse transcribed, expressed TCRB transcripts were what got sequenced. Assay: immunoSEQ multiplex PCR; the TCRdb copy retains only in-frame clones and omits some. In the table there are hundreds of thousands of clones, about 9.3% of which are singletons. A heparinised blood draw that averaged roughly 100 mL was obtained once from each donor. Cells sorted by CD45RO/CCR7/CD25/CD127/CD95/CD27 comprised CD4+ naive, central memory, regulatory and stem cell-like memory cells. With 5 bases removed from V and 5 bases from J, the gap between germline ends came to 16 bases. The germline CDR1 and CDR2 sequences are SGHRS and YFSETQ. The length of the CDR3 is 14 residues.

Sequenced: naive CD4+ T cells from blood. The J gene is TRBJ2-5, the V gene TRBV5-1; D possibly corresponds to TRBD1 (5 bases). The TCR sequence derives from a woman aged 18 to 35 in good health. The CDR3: CASSVPGLFETQYF. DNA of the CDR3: TGCGCCAGCAGTGTCCCAGGGTTGTTCGAGACCCAGTACTTC.